Listed below are T cell receptor beta chains from one sample, sequenced in a study of patients and donors after allogeneic stem cell transplantation. MiXCR, applied by TCRdb to the RT-PCR reads, yields one record per CDR3 protein. Of approximately 170,000 distinct CDR3 sequences detected, about 29% appear once; the ten largest clones hold 3.2%. Sequenced: blood, either unsorted or a sorted T cell fraction (not recorded which). Receptor source: a human donor who was either an allogeneic HSCT recipient or a stem cell or donor lymphocyte infusion donor (not recorded which). It is not recorded whose cells these are; they may come from a transplant donor. Both conserved end residues are part of each CDR3. D genes are given only for firm matches. Clone size is stated in some rows and not others, as once, few, many or a class when expanded.

J gene	clone size	V gene	D gene	CDR3 protein	CDR3 DNA
TRBJ2-7	few	TRBV28	.	CASSLASDSYEQYF	TGTGCCAGCAGTTTAGCTAGCGACTCCTACGAGCAGTACTTC
TRBJ2-1	.	TRBV20-1	.	CSARVSVASSYNEQFF	TGCAGTGCTAGAGTCAGTGTGGCTAGCTCCTACAATGAGCAGTTCTTC
TRBJ2-2	.	TRBV24-1	TRBD2	CATSDTGLAGELFF	TGTGCCACCAGTGATACGGGACTAGCTGGGGAGCTGTTTTTT
TRBJ2-7	.	TRBV29-1	.	CSALLWGPSSYEQYF	TGCAGCGCTCTCCTTTGGGGGCCTTCCTCCTACGAGCAGTACTTC
TRBJ2-3	.	TRBV5-4	.	CASSFDGDTQYF	TGTGCCAGCAGCTTTGATGGAGATACGCAGTATTTT
TRBJ2-5	.	TRBV19	.	CASSIRYGNQETQYF	TGTGCCAGTAGTATAAGATACGGAAACCAAGAGACCCAGTACTTC
TRBJ2-7	few	TRBV20-1	.	CSASGRDHEQYF	TGCAGTGCTAGCGGGCGGGATCACGAGCAGTACTTC
TRBJ2-3	.	TRBV4-3	.	CASSQGGPGGLDTQYF	TGCGCCAGCAGCCAAGGAGGGCCTGGAGGTCTTGATACGCAGTATTTT
TRBJ1-2	.	TRBV3-1	.	CASSQAGIGGYTF	TGTGCCAGCAGCCAAGCGGGGATTGGTGGCTACACCTTC
TRBJ1-5	.	TRBV7-2	TRBD1	CASSLGTGYNQPQHF	TGTGCCAGCAGCTTAGGGACAGGGTACAATCAGCCCCAGCATTTT
TRBJ2-7	.	TRBV30	.	CAWRWGGGASYEQYF	TGTGCCTGGAGGTGGGGAGGGGGGGCCTCCTACGAGCAGTACTTC
TRBJ2-5	few	TRBV27	.	CASSLKGRQEETQYF	TGTGCCAGCAGTTTAAAGGGACGCCAGGAGGAGACCCAGTACTTC
TRBJ1-5	few	TRBV4-2	TRBD1	CASSQEIRGGSNQPQHF	TGTGCCAGCAGCCAAGAGATCAGGGGGGGTAGCAATCAGCCCCAGCATTTT
TRBJ2-3	few	TRBV18	.	CASSPWASTDTQYF	TGTGCCAGCTCACCCTGGGCCAGCACAGATACGCAGTATTTT
TRBJ2-5	.	TRBV6-2/TRBV6-3	TRBD1	CATAGTGQETQYF	TGTGCCACCGCCGGGACAGGTCAAGAGACCCAGTACTTC
TRBJ2-7	few	TRBV7-6	.	CASSLGYQRAAETYEQYF	TGTGCCAGCAGCTTAGGGTACCAGCGTGCCGCGGAGACCTACGAGCAGTACTTC
TRBJ1-6	few	TRBV11-2	TRBD1	CASSFGGQGFVSLHF	TGTGCCAGCAGCTTTGGCGGACAGGGTTTTGTATCCCTCCACTTT
TRBJ2-3	.	TRBV4-3	TRBD2	CASSTRTSGSSDTQYF	TGCGCCAGCAGCACTCGGACTAGCGGGAGTTCAGATACGCAGTATTTT
TRBJ1-5	few	TRBV5-5	.	CASSWGQVGGQPQHF	TGTGCCAGCAGTTGGGGGCAGGTGGGAGGTCAGCCCCAGCATTTT
TRBJ1-1	many	TRBV18	.	CASCGSTGLRSTEAFF	TGTGCCAGCTGCGGGAGCACCGGGCTCAGGTCCACTGAAGCTTTCTTT
TRBJ2-1	.	TRBV28	TRBD1	CASSLRDRGPQFF	TGTGCCAGCAGTTTGAGGGACAGGGGACCGCAGTTCTTC
TRBJ1-2	many	TRBV29-1	TRBD1	CSVVEGQGDSYGYTF	TGCAGCGTGGTTGAGGGACAGGGGGACAGCTATGGCTACACCTTC
TRBJ1-5	.	TRBV4-1	.	CASSPHFERVHPLQPQHF	TGCGCCAGCAGCCCTCACTTTGAGAGGGTCCACCCTCTTCAGCCCCAGCATTTT
TRBJ1-2	many	TRBV6-5	.	CASTRGAHSYGYTF	TGTGCCAGCACTAGGGGGGCCCACTCCTATGGCTACACCTTC
TRBJ1-4	many	TRBV15	.	CATSPRVREKLFF	TGTGCCACCAGCCCTAGGGTGAGGGAAAAACTGTTTTTT